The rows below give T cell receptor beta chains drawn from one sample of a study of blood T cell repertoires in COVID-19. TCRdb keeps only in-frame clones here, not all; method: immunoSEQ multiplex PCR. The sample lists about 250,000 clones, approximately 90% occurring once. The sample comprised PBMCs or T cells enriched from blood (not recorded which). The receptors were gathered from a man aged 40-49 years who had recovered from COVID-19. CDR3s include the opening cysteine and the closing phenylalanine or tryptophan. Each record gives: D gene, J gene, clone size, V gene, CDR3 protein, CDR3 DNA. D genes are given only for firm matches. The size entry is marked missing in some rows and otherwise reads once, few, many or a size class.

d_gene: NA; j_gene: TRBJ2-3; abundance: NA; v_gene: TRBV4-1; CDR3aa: CASSQGRRSSTDTQYF; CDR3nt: TGCGCCAGCAGCCAAGGGAGGCGGTCTAGCACAGATACGCAGTATTTT
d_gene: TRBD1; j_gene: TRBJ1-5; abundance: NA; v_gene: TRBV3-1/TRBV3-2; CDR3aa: CASSQTTGGSQPQHF; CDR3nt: TGTGCCAGCAGCCAAACCACAGGGGGCAGTCAGCCCCAGCATTTT
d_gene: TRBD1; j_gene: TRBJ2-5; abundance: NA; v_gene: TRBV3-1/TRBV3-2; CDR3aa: CASSSSTLQIQDRPQYF; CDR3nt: TGTGCCAGCAGCTCATCTACCCTCCAGATCCAGGACAGGCCCCAGTACTTC
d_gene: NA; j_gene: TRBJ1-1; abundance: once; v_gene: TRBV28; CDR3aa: CASSLAGKANTEAFF; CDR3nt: TGTGCCAGCAGTTTGGCCGGGAAGGCCAACACTGAAGCTTTCTTT
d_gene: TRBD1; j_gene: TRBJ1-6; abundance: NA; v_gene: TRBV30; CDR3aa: CAQDRVGSPLHF; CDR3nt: TGTGCCCAAGACAGGGTCGGATCACCCCTCCACTTT
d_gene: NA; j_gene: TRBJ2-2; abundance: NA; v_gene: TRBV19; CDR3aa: CASSIVSGELFF; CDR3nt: TGTGCCAGTAGTATCGTTAGCGGGGAGCTGTTTTTT
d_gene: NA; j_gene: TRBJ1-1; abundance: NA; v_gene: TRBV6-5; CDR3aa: CASSYASGTEAFF; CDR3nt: TGTGCCAGCAGCTACGCCTCGGGCACTGAAGCTTTCTTT
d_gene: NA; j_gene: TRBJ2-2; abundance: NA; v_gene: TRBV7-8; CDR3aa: CASSPRGENTGELFF; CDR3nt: TGTGCCAGCAGCCCCAGGGGGGAGAACACCGGGGAGCTGTTTTTT
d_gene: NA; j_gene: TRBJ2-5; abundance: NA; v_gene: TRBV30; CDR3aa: CAWNRDKVETQYF; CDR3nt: TGTGCCTGGAACAGGGATAAAGTCGAGACCCAGTACTTC
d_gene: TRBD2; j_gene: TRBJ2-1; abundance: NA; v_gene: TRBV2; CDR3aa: CASSAPSGRSGSYNEQFF; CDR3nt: TGTGCCAGCAGTGCTCCTAGCGGGAGGTCGGGGTCCTACAATGAGCAGTTCTTC
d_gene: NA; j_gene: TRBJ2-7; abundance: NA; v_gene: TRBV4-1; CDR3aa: CASSQERVRRATPYEQYF; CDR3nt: TGCGCCAGCAGCCAAGAAAGGGTGCGCAGGGCTACCCCCTACGAGCAGTACTTC
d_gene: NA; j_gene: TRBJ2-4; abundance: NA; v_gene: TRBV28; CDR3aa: CASSSHRALNQNIQYF; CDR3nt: TGTGCCAGCAGTTCCCACCGAGCCCTAAACCAAAACATTCAGTACTTC
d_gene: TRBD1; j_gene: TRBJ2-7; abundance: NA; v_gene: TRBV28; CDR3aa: CASRGQDRDYEQYF; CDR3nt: TGTGCCAGTCGGGGACAGGACAGGGATTACGAGCAGTACTTC
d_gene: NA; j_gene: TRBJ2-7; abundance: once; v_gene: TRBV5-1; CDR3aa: CASSLVQGMVAYEQYF; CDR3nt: TGCGCCAGCAGCTTGGTTCAGGGGATGGTGGCCTACGAGCAGTACTTC
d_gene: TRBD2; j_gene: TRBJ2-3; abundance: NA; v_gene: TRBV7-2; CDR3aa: CASSSRTSGRRRTDTQYF; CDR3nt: TGTGCCAGCAGCTCCCGGACTAGCGGGAGAAGGAGGACCGATACGCAGTATTTT
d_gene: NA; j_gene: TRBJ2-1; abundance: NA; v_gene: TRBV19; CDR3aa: CASSIFTGASPENEQFF; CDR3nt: TGTGCCAGTAGTATATTCACGGGAGCATCCCCGGAGAATGAGCAGTTCTTC
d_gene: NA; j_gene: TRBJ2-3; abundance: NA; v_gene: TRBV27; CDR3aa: CASSLMWGADTQYF; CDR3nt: TGTGCCAGCAGTTTAATGTGGGGAGCAGATACGCAGTATTTT
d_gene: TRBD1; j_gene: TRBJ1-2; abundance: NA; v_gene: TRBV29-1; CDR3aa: CSAGTDRGSSYTF; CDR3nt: TGCAGCGCCGGCACGGACAGGGGAAGCAGCTACACCTTC
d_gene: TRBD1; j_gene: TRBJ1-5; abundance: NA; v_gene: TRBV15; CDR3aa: CATSRDRGWGPQHF; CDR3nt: TGTGCCACCAGCAGGGACAGGGGGTGGGGGCCCCAGCATTTT
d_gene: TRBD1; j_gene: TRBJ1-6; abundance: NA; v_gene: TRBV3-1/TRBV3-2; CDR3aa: CASSQTGGGWTPLHF; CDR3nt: TGTGCCAGCAGCCAGACAGGGGGTGGATGGACACCCCTCCACTTT
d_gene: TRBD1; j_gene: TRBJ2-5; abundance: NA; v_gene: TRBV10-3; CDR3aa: CAISVLGLRQGKETQYF; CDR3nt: TGTGCCATCAGTGTCCTAGGTCTGCGACAGGGAAAAGAGACCCAGTACTTC
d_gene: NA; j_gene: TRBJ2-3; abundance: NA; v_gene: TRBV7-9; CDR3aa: CASSFYRDRTDTQYF; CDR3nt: TGTGCCAGCAGCTTTTACAGGGATCGAACAGATACGCAGTATTTT
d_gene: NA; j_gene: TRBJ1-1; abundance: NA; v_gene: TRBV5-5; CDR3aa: CASSLPPRTEAFF; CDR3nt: TGTGCCAGCAGCCTGCCCCCCCGGACAGAAGCTTTCTTT
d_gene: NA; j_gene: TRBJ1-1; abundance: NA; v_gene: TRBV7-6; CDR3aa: CASSLDAGSGTEAFF; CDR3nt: TGTGCCAGCAGCTTAGATGCAGGGTCGGGCACTGAAGCTTTCTTT
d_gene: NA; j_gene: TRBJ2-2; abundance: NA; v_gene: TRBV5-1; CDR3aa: CATTLSPAGGELFF; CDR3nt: TGCGCCACCACCCTTTCACCCGCGGGCGGGGAGCTGTTTTTT
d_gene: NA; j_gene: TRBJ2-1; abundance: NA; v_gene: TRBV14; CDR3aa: CASSQGLNEQFF; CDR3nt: TGTGCCAGCAGCCAAGGGCTTAATGAGCAGTTCTTC
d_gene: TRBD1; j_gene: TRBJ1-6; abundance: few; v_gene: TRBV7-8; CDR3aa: CASSLLGQGQYNSPLHF; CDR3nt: TGTGCCAGCAGCTTACTCGGACAGGGACAGTATAATTCACCCCTCCACTTT
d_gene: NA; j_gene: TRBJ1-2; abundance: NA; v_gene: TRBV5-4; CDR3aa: CASSIGAPANYGYTF; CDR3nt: TGTGCCAGCAGCATAGGGGCGCCGGCTAACTATGGCTACACCTTC
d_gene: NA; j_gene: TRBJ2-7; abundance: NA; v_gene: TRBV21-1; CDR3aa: CASSKVGIVGTGTYEQYF; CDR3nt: NA
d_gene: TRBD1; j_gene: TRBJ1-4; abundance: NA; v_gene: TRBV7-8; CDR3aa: CASSPGTGGDEKLFF; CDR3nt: TGTGCCAGCAGCCCAGGGACAGGGGGCGATGAAAAACTGTTTTTT
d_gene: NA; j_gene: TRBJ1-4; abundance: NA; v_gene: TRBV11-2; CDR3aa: CASSLERGRTNEKLFF; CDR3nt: TGTGCCAGCAGCTTAGAAAGGGGGAGAACTAATGAAAAACTGTTTTTT
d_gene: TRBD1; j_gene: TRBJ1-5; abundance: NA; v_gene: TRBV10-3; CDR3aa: CAIGLGAGQGFDQPQHF; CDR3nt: TGTGCCATCGGACTCGGAGCGGGACAGGGCTTCGATCAGCCCCAGCATTTT
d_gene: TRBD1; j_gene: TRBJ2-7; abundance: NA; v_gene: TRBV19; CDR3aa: CASSSTGTGVVAQYF; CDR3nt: TGTGCCAGTAGTAGCACCGGGACAGGGGTTGTCGCGCAGTACTTC
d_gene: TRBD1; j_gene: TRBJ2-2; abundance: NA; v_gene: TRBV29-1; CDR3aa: CSVGETGGNGELFF; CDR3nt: TGCAGCGTTGGTGAGACAGGGGGCAACGGGGAGCTGTTTTTT